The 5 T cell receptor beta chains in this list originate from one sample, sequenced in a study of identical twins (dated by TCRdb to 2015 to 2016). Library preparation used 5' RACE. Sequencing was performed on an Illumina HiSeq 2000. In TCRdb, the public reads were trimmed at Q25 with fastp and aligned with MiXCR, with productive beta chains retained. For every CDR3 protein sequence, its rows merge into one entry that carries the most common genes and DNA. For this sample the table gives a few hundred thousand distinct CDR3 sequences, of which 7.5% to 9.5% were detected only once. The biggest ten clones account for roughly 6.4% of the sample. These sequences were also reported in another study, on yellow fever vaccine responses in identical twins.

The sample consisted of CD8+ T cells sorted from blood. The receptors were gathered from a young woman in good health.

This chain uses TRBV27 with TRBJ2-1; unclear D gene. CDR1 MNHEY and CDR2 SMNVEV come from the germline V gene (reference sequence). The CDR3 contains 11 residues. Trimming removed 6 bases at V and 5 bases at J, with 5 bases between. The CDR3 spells CASRRNNEQFF. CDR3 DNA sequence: TGTGCCAGCAGGCGGAACAATGAGCAGTTCTTC.

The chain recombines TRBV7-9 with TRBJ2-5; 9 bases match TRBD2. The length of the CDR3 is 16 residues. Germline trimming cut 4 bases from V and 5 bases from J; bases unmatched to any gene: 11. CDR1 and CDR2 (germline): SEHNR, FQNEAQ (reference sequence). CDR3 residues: CASSSESGLAGETQYF. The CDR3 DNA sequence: TGTGCCAGCAGCTCCGAATCGGGACTAGCTGGGGAGACCCAGTACTTC.

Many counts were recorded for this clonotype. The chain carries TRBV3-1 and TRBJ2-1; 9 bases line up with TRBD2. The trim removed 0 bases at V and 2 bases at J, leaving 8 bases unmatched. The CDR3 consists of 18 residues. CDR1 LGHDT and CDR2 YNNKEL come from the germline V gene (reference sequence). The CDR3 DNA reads TGTGCCAGCAGCCAAGATCCGGGACTAGCTCGCGCCTACAATGAGCAGTTCTTC. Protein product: CASSQDPGLARAYNEQFF.

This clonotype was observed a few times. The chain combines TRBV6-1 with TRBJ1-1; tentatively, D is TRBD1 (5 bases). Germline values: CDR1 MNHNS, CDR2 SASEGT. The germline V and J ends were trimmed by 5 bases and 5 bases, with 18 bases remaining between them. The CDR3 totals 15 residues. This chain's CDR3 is CASSRRAGPGTEAFF. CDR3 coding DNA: TGTGCCAGCAGTCGGAGGGCAGGGCCGGGGACTGAAGCTTTCTTT.

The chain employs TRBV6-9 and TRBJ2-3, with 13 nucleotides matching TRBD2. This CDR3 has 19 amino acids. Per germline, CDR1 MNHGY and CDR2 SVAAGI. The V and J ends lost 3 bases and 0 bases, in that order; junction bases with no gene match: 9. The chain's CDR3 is CASSYPGLAGESSTDTQYF. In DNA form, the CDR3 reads TGTGCCAGCAGTTACCCCGGACTAGCGGGGGAGTCTAGCACAGATACGCAGTATTTT.